This T cell receptor beta chain appears in the sequencing data of a study of blood T cell repertoires in COVID-19. Measured with immunoSEQ multiplex PCR; TCRdb has only the in-frame clones, and not every one. In the table there are some 60,000 clones, more than 90% of which are singletons. The clonotype originates from a man aged 60 to 69 with acute or convalescent COVID-19. Material: peripheral blood.

The CDR3: CASSPNRGSVWSPLHF. As DNA, the CDR3 is TGTGCCAGCAGTCCGAACAGGGGTTCAGTATGGTCACCCCTCCACTTT. The chain links TRBV27 to TRBJ1-6, with 7 bases that match TRBD1. Unmatched junction bases numbered 14, after V lost 5 bases and J lost 10 bases. CDR1 MNHEY and CDR2 SMNVEV come from the germline V gene (reference sequence). CDR3 size: 16 residues.